This paragraph reports one T cell receptor (beta chain). Its antigen remains unknown. Germline V gene lookup returns CDR1 MNHEY and CDR2 SMNVEV (reference sequence). V lost 2 bases and J lost 0, with 11 bases in between. This CDR3 comprises 16 residues. Deep-level settings were used for running the assay. Assay used: immunoSEQ multiplex PCR; TCRdb lists only in-frame clones, some missing. The top ten hold 24% of the sample, which has 110,000 or so clones, under 70% seen once. This specimen belongs to a study of shared clonotypes between healthy human individuals. General study points: Among non-shared clonotypes, generation probabilities were lower than among those shared by all four donors. Estimated richness was generally greater in naive than memory subsets.

Sequenced material: memory CD8+ T cells sorted from blood. Subset given: CD45RO+ cells pooled with CCR7-negative TemRA cells. The V call is TRBV27, the J call TRBJ2-1, with unresolved D. The clonotype originates from a young woman in good health. The CDR3 here is CASSLNYWSSYNEQFF. The CDR3 DNA is TGTGCCAGCAGTTTAAACTACTGGAGCTCCTACAATGAGCAGTTCTTC.